The next 20 T cell receptor beta chains were all read from a single sample in a study of cytomegalovirus exposure and HLA in healthy donors. The study ran its PCR with 60 Vbeta and 13 Jbeta primers. Data came from immunoSEQ multiplex PCR; TCRdb stores just in-frame clones and leaves some out. The sample holds 150,000 to 200,000 clones, 70% to 90% seen once. The sample comprised PBMCs. The source of these receptors is a woman aged 18 to 35 in good health and CMV-seronegative.

V is TRBV6-1 and J is TRBJ1-3, with no clear D. The CDR3 is made up of 14 amino acids. Looked up from germline, CDR1 is MNHNS and CDR2 is SASEGT. V shed 6 bases and J shed 0 bases, with 9 bases lying between them. The CDR3 coding sequence is TGTGCCAGCAGCAGGATCGACTCTGGAAACACCATATATTTT. Protein product: CASSRIDSGNTIYF.

This clone was counted once. The V and J genes are TRBV5-1 and TRBJ2-1; D not certain. Trimming shortened V by 7 bases and J by 2 bases, and 16 bases separated the two germline ends. CDR3 length: 15 residues. The germline V gene encodes CDR1 SGHRS and CDR2 YFSETQ. The DNA for the CDR3 is TGCGCCAGCTTCCAACGGAGCGAAACCTACAATGAGCAGTTCTTC. Its translation: CASFQRSETYNEQFF.

The V call is TRBV6-1, the J call TRBJ2-1; D perhaps matches TRBD2 (6 bases). V lost 3 bases, J lost 0 bases, and 9 bases lay in between. The germline V gene encodes CDR1 MNHNS and CDR2 SASEGT. The CDR3 extends over 15 amino acids. CDR3 in amino acids: CASSERGTSYNEQFF. CDR3 DNA: TGTGCCAGCAGTGAGCGCGGGACCTCCTACAATGAGCAGTTCTTC.

The chain uses TRBV15 and TRBJ2-7; 13 bases map to TRBD2. Germline loops: CDR1 LNHNV, CDR2 YYDKDF (reference sequence). The junction had 4 bases not matched to a gene; V was cut back by 5 bases and J by 6 bases. The CDR3 extends over 14 amino acids. The CDR3 loop reads CATSPGTSGIEQYF. CDR3 sequence (DNA): TGTGCCACCAGCCCCGGGACTAGCGGGATCGAGCAGTACTTC.

This clone was observed once. The rearrangement joins TRBV6-1 to TRBJ1-2; 7 bases are shared with TRBD1. CDR3 length: 13 amino acids. The V segment lost 6 bases and the J segment 3 bases; nucleotides outside the gene matches: 4. CDR1 and CDR2 (germline): MNHNS, SASEGT. CDR3 nucleotide sequence: TGTGCCAGCAGCAAAACAGGGGACTATGGCTACACCTTC. Translating it yields CASSKTGDYGYTF.

The rearrangement uses TRBV10-2 and TRBJ1-4; D uncertain. The CDR3 spans 15 residues. Germline-derived CDR1 and CDR2 are WSHSY and SAAADI. V lost 0 bases, J lost 0 bases, and 5 bases lay in between. As DNA, the CDR3 is TGCGCCAGCAGTGAGTCGGCAGCAACTAATGAAAAACTGTTTTTT. Translating it yields CASSESAATNEKLFF.

CDR3 in DNA: TGCAGCGTGAGAAATAGCTTCACGAGGGCCAATGAGCAGTTCTTC. Amino acids: CSVRNSFTRANEQFF. V and J are TRBV29-1 and TRBJ2-1; tentatively, D is TRBD2 (5 bases). The CDR3 is made up of 15 amino acids. CDR1 and CDR2 from the germline V gene are SQVTM and ANQGSEA. Trimming removed 6 bases from V and 6 bases from J, with 21 bases in between.

In this sample, this clone turned up a few times. The rearrangement joins TRBV28 to TRBJ1-5, with 7 bases fitting TRBD1. Germline loops: CDR1 MDHEN, CDR2 SYDVKM. This CDR3 contains 16 residues. The V and J ends lost 2 bases and 0 bases, in that order; junction bases with no gene match: 4. The CDR3 DNA is TGTGCCAGCAGTTTAAGGACAGGAGTTAGCAATCAGCCCCAGCATTTT. Translating it yields CASSLRTGVSNQPQHF.

On this clone: The same CDR3 arises from other DNA sequences in this sample as well. The chain joins TRBV5-8 to TRBJ2-7, with D possibly matching TRBD2 (5 bases). The CDR3 runs to 13 residues. Looked up from germline, CDR1 is SGHTS and CDR2 is YDEGEE. V was pared by 1 base and J by 2 bases, with 7 bases between. CDR3 in amino acids: CASSLTGTYEQYF. CDR3 nucleotide sequence: TGTGCCAGCAGCTTGACGGGGACCTACGAGCAGTACTTC.

The gene calls are TRBV5-6 and TRBJ2-7; TRBD2 agrees at 11 bases. Unmatched junction bases numbered 2, after V lost 0 bases and J lost 6 bases. Per the germline V gene, CDR1 is SGHDT and CDR2 is YYEEEE. This CDR3 has 14 residues. The CDR3 nucleotides read TGTGCCAGCAGCTTGGGACTAGCGGGGCTCGAGCAGTACTTC. This sequence encodes CASSLGLAGLEQYF.

This chain joins TRBV10-1 and TRBJ2-7; D might be TRBD1 (7 bases). Per the germline V gene, CDR1 is WNHNN and CDR2 is SYGVQD (reference sequence). This CDR3 has 12 residues. CDR3 sequence: CAGGTVIYEQYF. The DNA of the CDR3 is TGCGCAGGGGGGACAGTAATCTACGAGCAGTACTTC.

This chain links TRBV7-3 with TRBJ1-2; 8 bases line up with TRBD1. CDR3 length: 15 amino acids. The V gene end was trimmed by 5 bases and the J gene end by 1 base; junction bases not matched to a gene: 6. Per the germline V gene, CDR1 is SGHTA and CDR2 is FQGTGA. In nucleotides, the CDR3 is TGTGCCAGCAGCCCCGACAGGGGAGGTAACTATGGCTACACCTTC. This translates into CASSPDRGGNYGYTF.

The chain combines TRBV5-6 with TRBJ2-5; possible D gene TRBD1, 6 bases. This CDR3 is built from 14 residues. Germline V lookup: CDR1 SGHDT, CDR2 YYEEEE. Trimming cost V 3 bases and J 5 bases, with 14 bases left between them. The CDR3 is CASSSRQVGETQYF. The CDR3 DNA follows: TGTGCCAGCAGCTCGAGACAGGTGGGGGAGACCCAGTACTTC.

Note on this clone: Other DNA sequences in this sample translate to the same CDR3. This sequence joins TRBV6-4 and TRBJ2-3; 12 nucleotides align to TRBD2. Losses at the gene ends were 6 bases for V and 3 bases for J; bases not matched to a gene: 4. Germline CDR1 reads MRHNA; CDR2 reads SNTAGT. This CDR3 comprises 15 residues. CDR3 nucleotides: TGTGCCAGCAGCCCGACTAGCGGGGGAACAGATACGCAGTATTTT. Its protein product is CASSPTSGGTDTQYF.

The chain uses TRBV12-2 and TRBJ1-5. TRBV12-2 is given as a pseudogene. This CDR3 has 15 residues. The CDR3 reads CASRSPIIDVPPQHF. CDR3 in DNA: TGTGCAAGTCGCTCACCGATCATAGATGTTCCGCCCCAGCATTTT.

CDR3 in amino acids: CASSLTGGARGVSEAFF. DNA for the CDR3: TGTGCCAGCAGTTTAACTGGGGGGGCGAGGGGGGTTTCTGAAGCTTTCTTT. The chain carries TRBV6-4 and TRBJ1-1; a weak D match, TRBD1 (6 bases). Per germline, CDR1 MRHNA and CDR2 SNTAGT. V was pared by 5 bases and J by 6 bases, with 25 bases between. CDR3 size: 17 residues.

The V and J genes are TRBV2 and TRBJ2-1, with 9 bases matching TRBD1. After removal of 7 bases from V and 6 bases from J, the junction contained 1 base not matched to a gene. This CDR3 has 12 residues. Germline CDR1 is SNHLY and CDR2 is FYNNEI. The CDR3 nucleotides are TGTGCCAGCAAGACAGGGGGCAATGAGCAGTTCTTC. Translated, it gives CASKTGGNEQFF.

This chain uses TRBV28 with TRBJ1-2; 9 bases align to TRBD1. With 5 bases clipped from V and 6 bases from J, the junction kept 4 bases outside the gene matches. The CDR3 sequence is 13 residues long. Germline V gives CDR1 MDHEN, CDR2 SYDVKM. The CDR3 sequence: CASSVDRGDGYTF. The CDR3, as DNA: TGTGCCAGCAGTGTCGACAGGGGGGATGGCTACACCTTC.

In regard to this clone: Mismatch with germline at one junction end may stem from a read error. The chain employs TRBV7-9 and TRBJ1-2; 9 bases align to TRBD1. This CDR3 contains 15 residues. In germline, CDR1 is SEHNR, CDR2 FQNEAQ (reference sequence). In nucleotides, the CDR3 is TGTTCCAGCAGCCCCTGGACAGGGGTGGACTATGGCTACACCTTC. Amino acids: CSSSPWTGVDYGYTF.

The CDR3 DNA sequence: TGTGCCAGCAGTGAGCCGGGACGGAGGGGCGAGCAGTACTTC. Amino acids: CASSEPGRRGEQYF. V usage is TRBV28 and J usage is TRBJ2-7; tentative D call: TRBD2 (6 bases). Trimming took 5 bases from V and 6 from J, leaving 17 bases between them. Germline CDR1 MDHEN, CDR2 SYDVKM. This CDR3 region has 14 residues.